This T cell receptor beta chain is drawn from a study of cytomegalovirus exposure and HLA in healthy donors. In the study overall: Most donors, about 77% of some 400 genotyped, fell in the Caucasian-associated ancestry cluster.

Study-level points and caveats: For TCR beta chains, V- and J-gene trimming was later linked to a missense DCLRE1C variant. With DRB1 most and HLA-C fewest, TCR association rates differed between HLA loci in a later analysis. In an earlier analysis, in roughly 580 donors, most V segments appeared productive either ~87% or ~30% of the time.

PCR primers comprised 60 Vbeta and 13 Jbeta primers. Assay: immunoSEQ multiplex PCR; the TCRdb copy retains only in-frame clones and omits some. This table has about 76,000 clones, about 80% appearing once. A word on this clone: The antigen remains undetermined. Other DNA variants within this sample encode the same CDR3.

The CDR3 contains 15 residues. With 4 bases clipped from V and 3 bases from J, the junction kept 4 bases outside the gene matches. In germline, CDR1 is LGHNA, CDR2 YSLEER. The TCR originated in a young man in good health and CMV-seronegative. The sample taken for sequencing was PBMCs. The chain couples TRBV4-3 to TRBJ2-1; 9 nucleotides match TRBD2. Written as DNA, the CDR3 is TGCGCCAGCAGCCGACTAGCGGAGAACTACAATGAGCAGTTCTTC. It specifies CASSRLAENYNEQFF.